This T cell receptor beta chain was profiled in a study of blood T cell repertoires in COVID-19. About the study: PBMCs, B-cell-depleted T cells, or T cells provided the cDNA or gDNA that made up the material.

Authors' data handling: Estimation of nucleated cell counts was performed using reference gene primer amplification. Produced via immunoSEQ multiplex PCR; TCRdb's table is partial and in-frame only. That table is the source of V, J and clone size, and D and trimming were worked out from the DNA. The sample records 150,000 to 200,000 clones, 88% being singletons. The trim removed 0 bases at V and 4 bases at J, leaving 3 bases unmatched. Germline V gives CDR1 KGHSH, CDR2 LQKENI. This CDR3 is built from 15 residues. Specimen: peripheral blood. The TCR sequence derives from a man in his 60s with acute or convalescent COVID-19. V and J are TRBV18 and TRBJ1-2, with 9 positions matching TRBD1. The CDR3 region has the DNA TGTGCCAGCTCACCACCCAGGGACAGGGTCTATGGCTACACCTTC. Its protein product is CASSPPRDRVYGYTF.